The sequence of this T cell receptor beta chain was determined in a study of cytomegalovirus exposure and HLA in healthy donors. Overall study results and limits: Both high specificity and high sensitivity reportedly marked the classifier's diagnosis of cytomegalovirus status. As confirmed in vitro, three CMV-associated chains were specific for CMV antigens.

The CDR3 sequence is 16 residues long. Between the trimmed V and J ends, which lost 6 bases and 4 bases, there was a span of 19 bases. CDR1 is MDHEN, CDR2 SYDVKM, per germline. This clone was seen only once. Its specificity is unknown. Produced via immunoSEQ multiplex PCR; TCRdb's table is partial and in-frame only. The sample includes 250,000 or so clones, almost 90% of them seen just once. Sample: PBMCs. The V gene is TRBV28, the J gene TRBJ1-5, with D possibly matching TRBD1 (6 bases). The receptor's source is a woman aged 18-29 years in good health and CMV-seronegative. This CDR3 is CASSTGSVIWNQPQHF. The CDR3 DNA is TGTGCCAGCAGCACAGGGTCCGTTATTTGGAATCAGCCCCAGCATTTT.